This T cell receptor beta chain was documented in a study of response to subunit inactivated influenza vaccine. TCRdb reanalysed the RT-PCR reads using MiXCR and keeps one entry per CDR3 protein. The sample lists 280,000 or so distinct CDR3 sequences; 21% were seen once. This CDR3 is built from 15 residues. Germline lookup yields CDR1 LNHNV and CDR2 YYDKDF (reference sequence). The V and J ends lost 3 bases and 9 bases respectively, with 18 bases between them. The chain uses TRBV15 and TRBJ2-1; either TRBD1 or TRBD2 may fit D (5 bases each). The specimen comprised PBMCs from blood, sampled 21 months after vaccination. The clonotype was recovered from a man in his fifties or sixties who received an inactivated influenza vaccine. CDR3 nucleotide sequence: TGTGCCACCAGCAGCCGCCGGGACGCCTTGGGTGAGCAGTTCTTC. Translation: CATSSRRDALGEQFF.